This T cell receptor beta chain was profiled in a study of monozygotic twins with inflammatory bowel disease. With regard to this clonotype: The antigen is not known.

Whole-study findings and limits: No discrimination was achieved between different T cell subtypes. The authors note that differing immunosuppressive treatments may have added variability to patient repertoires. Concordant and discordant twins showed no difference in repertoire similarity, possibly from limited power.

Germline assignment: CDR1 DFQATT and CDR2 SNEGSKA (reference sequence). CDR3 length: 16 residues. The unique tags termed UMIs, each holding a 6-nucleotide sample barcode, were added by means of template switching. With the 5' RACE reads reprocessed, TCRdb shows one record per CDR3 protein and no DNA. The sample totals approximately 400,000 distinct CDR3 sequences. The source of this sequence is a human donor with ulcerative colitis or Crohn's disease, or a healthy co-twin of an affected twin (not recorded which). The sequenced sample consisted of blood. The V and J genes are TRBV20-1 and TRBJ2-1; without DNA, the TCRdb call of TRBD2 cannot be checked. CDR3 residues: CSASLIAGGPYNEQFF.